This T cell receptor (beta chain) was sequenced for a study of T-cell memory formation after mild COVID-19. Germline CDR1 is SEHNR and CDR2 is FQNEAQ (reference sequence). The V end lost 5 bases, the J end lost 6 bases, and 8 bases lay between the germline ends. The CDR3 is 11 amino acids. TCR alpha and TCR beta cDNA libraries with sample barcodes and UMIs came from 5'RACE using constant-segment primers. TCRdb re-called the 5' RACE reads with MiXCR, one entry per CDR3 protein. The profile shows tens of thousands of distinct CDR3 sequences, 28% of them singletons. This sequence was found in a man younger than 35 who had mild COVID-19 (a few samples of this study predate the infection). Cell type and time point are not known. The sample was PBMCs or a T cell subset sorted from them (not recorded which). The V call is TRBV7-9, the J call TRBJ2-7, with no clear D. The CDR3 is CASSPSVEQYF. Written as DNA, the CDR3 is TGTGCCAGCAGCCCGTCGGTCGAGCAGTACTTC.